Following are 6 T cell receptor beta chains from one sample sequenced in a study of T cell changes during pregnancy in multiple sclerosis. The protocol was immunoSEQ multiplex PCR, while the TCRdb copy is restricted to in-frame clones and leaves out a portion. The sample carries 55,000 to 65,000 clones, roughly 90% recorded once. This sample comprised peripheral blood, obtained in the first trimester of pregnancy. The receptors come from a female donor in good health, enrolled as a control in a pregnancy study.

This rearrangement joins TRBV7-2 to TRBJ2-3; 8 bases fit TRBD2. CDR1 and CDR2 (germline): SGHTA, FQGNSA. The CDR3 consists of 16 residues. The trim removed 3 bases at V and 3 bases at J, leaving 8 bases unmatched. The CDR3 bases are TGTGCCAGCAGCTTCTGGGCGGGGGGTGATACAGATACGCAGTATTTT. Its protein is CASSFWAGGDTDTQYF.

The chain couples TRBV18 to TRBJ1-4; D is uncertain. The germline CDR1 and CDR2 sequences are KGHSH and LQKENI. The CDR3 runs 14 residues. V was trimmed by 2 bases and J by 8 bases, leaving 12 bases between them. CDR3 region: CASSPDLTREKLFF. Written as DNA, the CDR3 is TGTGCCAGCTCACCAGACCTGACTAGGGAAAAACTGTTTTTT.

The chain combines TRBV25-1 with TRBJ2-1, with 13 bases matching TRBD2. This CDR3 comprises 16 residues. Germline V lookup: CDR1 MGHDK, CDR2 SYGVNS. J gave up 6 bases and V 2 bases, and 4 bases lay outside the gene matches. The CDR3 spells CASSEGGTSGINEQFF. DNA of the CDR3: TGTGCCAGCAGTGAAGGAGGGACTAGCGGGATCAATGAGCAGTTCTTC.

The rearrangement links TRBV19 to TRBJ2-3; 11 bases map to TRBD2. V shed 6 bases and J 3 bases; nucleotides not matched to a gene: 2. Germline V gene data show CDR1 as LNHDA and CDR2 as SQIVND (reference sequence). There are 14 residues in the CDR3. CDR3 in amino acids: CASSPSGGTDTQYF. CDR3 nucleotide sequence: TGTGCCAGTAGCCCTAGCGGGGGGACAGATACGCAGTATTTT.

V is TRBV7-3 and J is TRBJ2-6, with D unclear. Per germline, CDR1 SGHTA and CDR2 FQGTGA. Between the trimmed V and J ends, which lost 4 bases and 4 bases, there was a span of 11 bases. The CDR3 covers 15 residues. The CDR3 coding sequence is TGTGCCAGCAGCTCCGCGACTGAGGGGGCCAACGTCCTGACTTTC. Amino acid sequence: CASSSATEGANVLTF.

This sequence joins TRBV11-3 and TRBJ2-4, with D possibly matching TRBD2 (6 bases). Per the germline V gene, CDR1 is SGHNT and CDR2 is YENEEA. With 1 base removed from V and 8 bases from J, the gap between germline ends came to 12 bases. This CDR3 is 14 amino acids long. CDR3: CASSLVAGSDIQYF. The CDR3 bases are TGTGCCAGCAGCTTAGTTGCGGGGTCGGACATTCAGTACTTC.